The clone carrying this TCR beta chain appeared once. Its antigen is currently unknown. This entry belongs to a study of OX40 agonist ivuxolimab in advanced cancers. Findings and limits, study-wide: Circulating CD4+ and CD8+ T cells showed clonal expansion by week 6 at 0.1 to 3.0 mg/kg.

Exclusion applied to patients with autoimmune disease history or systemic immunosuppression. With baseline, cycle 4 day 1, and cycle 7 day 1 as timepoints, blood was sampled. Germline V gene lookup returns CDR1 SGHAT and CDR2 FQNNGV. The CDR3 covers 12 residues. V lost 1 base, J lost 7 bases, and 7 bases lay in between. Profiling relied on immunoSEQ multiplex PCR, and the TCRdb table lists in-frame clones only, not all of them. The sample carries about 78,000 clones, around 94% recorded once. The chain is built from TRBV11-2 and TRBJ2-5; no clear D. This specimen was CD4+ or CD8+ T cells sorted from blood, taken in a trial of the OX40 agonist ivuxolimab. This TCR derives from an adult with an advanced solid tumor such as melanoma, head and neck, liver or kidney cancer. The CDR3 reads CASSLGMGTQYF. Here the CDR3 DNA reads TGTGCCAGCAGCTTAGGGATGGGGACCCAGTACTTC.